The clone carrying this TCR beta chain has only a few counts. The CDR3 contains 14 residues. The germline gives CDR1 SGHRS, CDR2 YFSETQ. Deletions cut 2 bases from V and 0 bases from J, with 8 bases between. The sample comes from a study of blood T cells in healthy people across ages. The second PCR ran about 6 to 12 cycles with a sample-barcoded 5' primer and J-beta primers. MiXCR, run by TCRdb on the 5' RACE reads, gives a single entry per CDR3 protein. The repertoire holds roughly 800,000 distinct CDR3 sequences, with nearly 60% as singletons. The chain links TRBV5-1 to TRBJ1-1; a weak D match, TRBD1 (5 bases). The origin of this receptor is a man between 25 and 39 years old in good health. The sequencing sample was made of blood. CDR3 nucleotides: TGCGCCAGCAGCTTTGGGGGAGTGAACACTGAAGCTTTCTTT. This codes for CASSFGGVNTEAFF.